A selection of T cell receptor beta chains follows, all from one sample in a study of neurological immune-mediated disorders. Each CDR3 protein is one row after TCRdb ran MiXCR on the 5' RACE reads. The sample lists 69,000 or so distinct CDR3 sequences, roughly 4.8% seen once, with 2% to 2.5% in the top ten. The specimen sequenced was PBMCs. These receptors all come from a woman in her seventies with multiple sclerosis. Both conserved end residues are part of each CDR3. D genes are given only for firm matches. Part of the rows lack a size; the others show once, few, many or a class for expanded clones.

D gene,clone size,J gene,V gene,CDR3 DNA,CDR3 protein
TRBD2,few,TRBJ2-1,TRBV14,TGTGCCAGCAGCTTCCCACCGACTAGCGGGAGTTCGGAGCAGTTCTTC,CASSFPPTSGSSEQFF
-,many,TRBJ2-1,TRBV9,TGTGCCAGCAGCGTAGCGAGGGTTTACAATGAGCAGTTCTTC,CASSVARVYNEQFF
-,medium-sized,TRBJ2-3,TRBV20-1,TGCAGTGCTAGAAAACAGGGCGGCACAGATACGCAGTATTTT,CSARKQGGTDTQYF
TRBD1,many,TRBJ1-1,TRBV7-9,TGTGCCAGCAGCTCTTCAGGGGGTCTGAGCACTGAAGCTTTCTTT,CASSSSGGLSTEAFF
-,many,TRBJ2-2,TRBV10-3,TGTGCCATCAGTGATAGGACAGCTATCGGGGAGCTGTTTTTT,CAISDRTAIGELFF
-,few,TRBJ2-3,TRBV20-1,TGCAGTGCGCCATCAACCGTCGGTACGCAGTATTTT,CSAPSTVGTQYF
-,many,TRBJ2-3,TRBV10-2,TGCGCCAGCAGTGAGTCGAGGTATCGTGGGAACACAGATACGCAGTATTTT,CASSESRYRGNTDTQYF
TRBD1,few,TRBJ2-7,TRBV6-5,TGTGCCAGCAGTTACTCCGGGACAGGGACTTACGAGCAGTACTTC,CASSYSGTGTYEQYF
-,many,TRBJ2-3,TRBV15,TGTGCCACCAGCAGAGATTACGGGAGCGCAGATACGCAGTATTTT,CATSRDYGSADTQYF
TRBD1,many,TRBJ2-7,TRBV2,TGTGCCAGCAGTCGGGACAGGGGATCCGAGCAGTACTTC,CASSRDRGSEQYF
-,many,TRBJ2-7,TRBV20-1,TGCAGTGCAACCGGGACCACCTACGAGCAGTACTTC,CSATGTTYEQYF
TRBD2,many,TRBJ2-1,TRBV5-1,TGCGCCAGCAGCCTGAAACTAGCGCTAAGCTCCTACAATGAGCAGTTCTTC,CASSLKLALSSYNEQFF
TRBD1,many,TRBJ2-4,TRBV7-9,TGTGCCAGCAGCTTAGCGACAGGGTATGGGAACATTCAGTACTTC,CASSLATGYGNIQYF
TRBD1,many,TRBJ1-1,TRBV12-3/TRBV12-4,TGTGCCAGCAGTGACCACAGGGGAGGGTTCCTCAAAACTGAAGCTTTCTTT,CASSDHRGGFLKTEAFF
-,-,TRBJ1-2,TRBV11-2,TGTGCCAGCAGCTCCCTCGAGGGAACGGGCTATGGCTACACCTTC,CASSSLEGTGYGYTF
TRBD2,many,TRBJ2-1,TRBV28,TGTGCCAGCAGTCCCCAGACTAGCGGGAGAGTTTTTGAGCAGTTCTTC,CASSPQTSGRVFEQFF
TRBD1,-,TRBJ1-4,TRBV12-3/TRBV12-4,TGTGCCAGCAGCCCACGGGGACAGGGCGACCGTAATGAAAAACTGTTTTTT,CASSPRGQGDRNEKLFF